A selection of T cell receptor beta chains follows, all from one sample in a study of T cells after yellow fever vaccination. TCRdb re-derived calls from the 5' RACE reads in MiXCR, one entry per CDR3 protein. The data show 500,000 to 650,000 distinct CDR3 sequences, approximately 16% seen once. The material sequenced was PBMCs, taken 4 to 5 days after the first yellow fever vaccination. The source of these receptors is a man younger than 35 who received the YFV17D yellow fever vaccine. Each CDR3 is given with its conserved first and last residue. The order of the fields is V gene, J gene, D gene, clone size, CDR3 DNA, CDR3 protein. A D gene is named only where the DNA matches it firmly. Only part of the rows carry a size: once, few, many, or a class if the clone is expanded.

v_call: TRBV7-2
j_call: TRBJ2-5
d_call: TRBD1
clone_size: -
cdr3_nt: TGTGCCAGCTGCCGACAGGGGGCTGGGTACCAAGAGACCCAGTACTTC
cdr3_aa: CASCRQGAGYQETQYF

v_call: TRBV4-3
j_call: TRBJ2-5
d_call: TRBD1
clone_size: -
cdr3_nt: TGCGCCAGCAGCCAAGATACAGGGGGTACAGAGACCCAGTACTTC
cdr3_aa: CASSQDTGGTETQYF

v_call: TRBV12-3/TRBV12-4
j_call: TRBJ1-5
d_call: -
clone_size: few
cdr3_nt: TGTGCCAGCAGTTTAATTCAGGGTAGCAATCAGCCCCAGCATTTT
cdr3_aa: CASSLIQGSNQPQHF

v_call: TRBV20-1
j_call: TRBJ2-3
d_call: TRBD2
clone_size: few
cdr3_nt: TGCAGTGCTAGGTTACTAGCGGGGCTCACAGATACGCAGTATTTT
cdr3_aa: CSARLLAGLTDTQYF

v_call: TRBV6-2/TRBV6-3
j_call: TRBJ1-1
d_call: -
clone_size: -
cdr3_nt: TGTGCCAGCAGTTACTCGTGGGAAGCTTTCTTT
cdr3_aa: CASSYSWEAFF

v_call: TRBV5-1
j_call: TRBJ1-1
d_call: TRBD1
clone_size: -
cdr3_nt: TGCGCCAGCAGGGGTTCAGTCCGGGACAGGGCTGAAGCTTTCTTT
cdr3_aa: CASRGSVRDRAEAFF

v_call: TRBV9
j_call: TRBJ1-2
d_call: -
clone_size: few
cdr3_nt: TGTGCCAGCAGCGTAATGGGTCTCTATGGCTACACCTTC
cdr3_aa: CASSVMGLYGYTF

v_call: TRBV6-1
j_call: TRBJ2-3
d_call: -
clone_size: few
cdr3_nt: TGTGCCAGCAGTCTTCTTACGGGAGATACGCAGTATTTT
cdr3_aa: CASSLLTGDTQYF

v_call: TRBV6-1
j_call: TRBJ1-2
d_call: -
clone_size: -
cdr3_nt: TGTGCCAGCACCCCCCAGGGTGAGGGGGGCTACACCTTC
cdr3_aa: CASTPQGEGGYTF

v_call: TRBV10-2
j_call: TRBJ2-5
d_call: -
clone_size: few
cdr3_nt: TGCGCCAGCAGTGAGGTGGTCTTAGTGGAGACCCAGTACTTC
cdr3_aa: CASSEVVLVETQYF

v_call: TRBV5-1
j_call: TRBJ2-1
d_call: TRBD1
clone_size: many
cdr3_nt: TGCGCCAGCAGCTTTGGACAGGGACCCTACAATGAGCAGTTCTTC
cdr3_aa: CASSFGQGPYNEQFF